One and the same sample provided the 22 T cell receptor beta chains below, sequenced in a study of read filtering for tumor transcriptome and immune sequencing. Molecular barcoded adaptors covering alpha/delta and beta/gamma chains were used on 400 ng RNA. TCRdb re-called the reads with MiXCR, one entry per CDR3 protein. The table includes about 90,000 distinct CDR3 sequences, around 12% detected once. The sample consisted of a population of CD138-negative cells sorted from bone marrow. These receptors all stem from a donor at least 40 years old with multiple myeloma.

This clonotype was detected ten times or more. The rearrangement joins TRBV12-3 or TRBV12-4 to TRBJ2-5; the match to TRBD2 covers 8 bases. The V gene end was trimmed by 6 bases and the J gene end by 5 bases; junction bases not matched to a gene: 11. The CDR3 runs to 15 residues. For the CDR3, the DNA is TGTGCCAGCAGCCGAATCTCGACTAGCGCGGAGACCCAGTACTTC. Protein product: CASSRISTSAETQYF.

In its sample, this clonotype was seen many times. This rearrangement joins TRBV5-4 to TRBJ2-6, with D perhaps given as TRBD1 or TRBD2 (5 bases each). The CDR3 contains 15 residues. Germline V CDR1 and CDR2: SGHNT, YYREEE (reference sequence). The V and J ends lost 4 bases and 1 base respectively, with 9 bases between them. The CDR3 region is CASSPGRSGANVLTF. Here the CDR3 DNA reads TGTGCCAGCAGCCCGGGACGATCTGGGGCCAACGTCCTGACTTTC.

A word on this clonotype: This may arise from a read error, as a much more abundant clone is one base away. This chain joins TRBV28 and TRBJ2-4, with 12 bases lining up with TRBD2. CDR3 length: 18 amino acids. Germline V gene data show CDR1 as MDHEN and CDR2 as SYDVKM. The CDR3 loop reads CGSSFPSSGRGAKNIQYF. The CDR3 nucleotides are TGTGGCAGCAGTTTCCCATCTAGCGGGAGGGGCGCCAAAAACATTCAGTACTTC.

This clonotype was counted at least ten times. V is TRBV11-2 and J is TRBJ2-7; D possibly matches TRBD1 or TRBD2 (5 bases each). Germline CDR1 reads SGHAT; CDR2 reads FQNNGV. Trimming removed 3 bases at V and 3 bases at J, with 15 bases between. The CDR3 spans 15 residues. CDR3 sequence (DNA): TGTGCCAGCAGCTTGGGTGGGACCCGAATCTACGAGCAGTACTTC. Amino acid sequence: CASSLGGTRIYEQYF.

The V and J genes are TRBV2 and TRBJ2-2; TRBD2 agrees at 7 bases. This CDR3 is 14 amino acids long. Germline CDR1 is SNHLY and CDR2 is FYNNEI. Losses at the gene ends were 8 bases for V and 5 bases for J; bases not matched to a gene: 8. The CDR3 sequence: CASCPGGVTGELFF. CDR3 in DNA: TGTGCCAGCTGCCCGGGAGGAGTGACCGGGGAGCTGTTTTTT.

This clonotype was picked up many times. V gene TRBV6-5 combines with J gene TRBJ1-5, with D perhaps TRBD1 (5 bases). With 8 bases removed from V and 5 bases from J, the gap between germline ends came to 22 bases. CDR1 and CDR2 from the germline V gene are MNHEY and SVGAGI. The CDR3 covers 16 residues. CDR3 in DNA: TGTGCCAGCCCCCGTAGGGCCAGGGAAGCCGATCAGCCCCAGCATTTT. Encoded protein: CASPRRAREADQPQHF.

This clonotype was seen ten or more times. The chain employs TRBV6-2 or TRBV6-3 and TRBJ2-7; D is possibly TRBD1 (6 bases). V lost 6 bases to trimming and J lost 0 bases, with 18 bases between them. The CDR3 runs 16 residues. Germline assignment: CDR1 MNHEY and CDR2 SVGEGT. DNA for the CDR3: TGTGCCAGCAGGAGCCGAACAGGGTGGCCCTCCTACGAGCAGTACTTC. This translates into CASRSRTGWPSYEQYF.

This clonotype was observed at least ten times. The chain combines TRBV6-2 or TRBV6-3 with TRBJ2-7; 11 nucleotides match TRBD2. The CDR3 extends over 14 amino acids. The V gene end was trimmed by 6 bases and the J gene end by 12 bases; junction bases not matched to a gene: 13. CDR1 is MNHEY and CDR2 is SVGEGT in the germline V gene. For the CDR3, the DNA is TGTGCCAGCAGGTCGGGACTAGCGGACCTTTTCCCGTACTTC. Amino acids: CASRSGLADLFPYF.

About this clonotype itself: A much larger clone lies one base from this, so it may be a read error. The conserved phenylalanine or tryptophan is not found at the CDR3 terminus, so this likely reflects a read error. The chain has TRBV19 and TRBJ2-2; 7 bases align to TRBD1. Germline V CDR1 and CDR2: LNHDA, SQIVND (reference sequence). The CDR3 extends over 13 amino acids. J was trimmed by 1 base and V by 8 bases; bases with no gene match: 1. The CDR3 loop is CASGTVNTGELFS. The CDR3 DNA reads as TGTGCCAGTGGGACAGTGAACACCGGGGAGCTGTTTTCT.

This clonotype occurred many times. The V gene is TRBV29-1, the J gene TRBJ2-3, with 13 bases aligning to TRBD2. V was clipped by 5 bases and J by 9 bases; unmatched bases: 14. Germline CDR1 reads SQVTM; CDR2 reads ANQGSEA. CDR3 length equals 16 residues. CDR3 in DNA: TGCAGCGTTTCTCCAGGGACTAGCGGGGCCCAGATAACGCAGTATTTT. Its protein product is CSVSPGTSGAQITQYF.

This clonotype was detected many times. A clone one base away is much larger, so this may be a read error. This chain joins TRBV20-1 and TRBJ2-1; TRBD2 matches at 9 bases. CDR3 length equals 16 residues. CDR1 is DFQATT and CDR2 is SNEGSKA in the germline V gene (reference sequence). This chain's CDR3 is CSARAVLAGLYNGQFF. The CDR3 coding sequence is TGCAGTGCTAGAGCCGTACTAGCGGGCCTTTACAATGGGCAGTTCTTC.

This clonotype was seen many times. V is TRBV5-1 and J is TRBJ1-1, with TRBD1 as a possible D gene (5 bases). The CDR3 runs 13 residues. Germline V gene lookup returns CDR1 SGHRS and CDR2 YFSETQ. V shed 3 bases and J shed 0 bases, with 6 bases lying between them. The CDR3 sequence is CASSSTVNTEAFF. The DNA for the CDR3 is TGCGCCAGCAGCTCGACAGTGAACACTGAAGCTTTCTTT.

This clonotype was recorded at least ten times. The chain combines TRBV28 with TRBJ2-4; no definite D call. CDR3 length: 14 residues. Trimming took off 3 bases at V and 2 bases at J, with 8 bases between the two ends. Per germline, CDR1 MDHEN and CDR2 SYDVKM. The CDR3 sequence: CASSFEITKNIQYF. The CDR3 bases are TGTGCCAGCAGTTTTGAGATCACCAAAAACATTCAGTACTTC. Full variable domain (rest looked up from reference TRBV28 and TRBJ2-4): DVKVTQSSRYLVKRTGEKVFLECVQDMDHENMFWYRQDPGLGLRLIYFSYDVKMKEKGDIPEGYSVSREKKERFSLILESASTNQTSMYLCASSFEITKNIQYFGAGTRLSVL.

This clonotype was counted ten times or more. The CDR3 DNA reads as TGCGCCAGTACTCCGGACACGAACTCCTACGAGCAGTACTTC. Translation gives CASTPDTNSYEQYF. V and J are TRBV5-1 and TRBJ2-7; D possibly corresponds to TRBD1 (5 bases). V was trimmed by 8 bases and J by 0 bases, leaving 15 bases between them. Per the germline V gene, CDR1 is SGHRS and CDR2 is YFSETQ. The CDR3 loop spans 14 amino acids.

This clonotype has at least ten counts. The chain joins TRBV18 to TRBJ2-3, with a possible D match to TRBD2 (5 bases). CDR3 size: 14 residues. Trimming removed 1 base at V and 2 bases at J, with 7 bases between. Per the germline V gene, CDR1 is KGHSH and CDR2 is LQKENI. CDR3 in DNA: TGTGCCAGCTCACCACAGAGGGCCACAGATACGCAGTATTTT. It yields the protein CASSPQRATDTQYF. Full variable domain (missing parts from reference TRBV18 and TRBJ2-3): NAGVMQNPRHLVRRRGQEARLRCSPMKGHSHVYWYRQLPEEGLKFMVYLQKENIIDESGMPKERFSAEFPKEGPSILRIQQVVRGDSAAYFCASSPQRATDTQYFGPGTRLTVL.

J is TRBJ2-3 and V is TRBV29-1, with TRBD1 identical over 10 bases. CDR3 size: 14 residues. Germline V CDR1 and CDR2: SQVTM, ANQGSEA. V dropped 2 bases and J dropped 5; count of bases not matched to a gene: 4. CDR3 residues: CSVEPGTGVDTQYF. The CDR3 region has the DNA TGCAGCGTTGAACCCGGGACAGGGGTAGATACGCAGTATTTT.

This clonotype was found a few times. This chain joins TRBV5-1 and TRBJ2-4, with 12 nucleotides matching TRBD2. CDR1 SGHRS and CDR2 YFSETQ come from the germline V gene. This CDR3 region has 14 residues. After removal of 3 bases from V and 8 bases from J, the junction contained 3 bases not matched to a gene. The CDR3 here is CASSSTSGSDIQYF. CDR3 in DNA: TGCGCCAGCAGCTCGACTAGCGGGAGTGACATTCAGTACTTC.

This clonotype was recorded at least ten times. V gene TRBV5-1 combines with J gene TRBJ2-3, with 7 bases lining up with TRBD1. Losses at the gene ends were 7 bases for V and 0 bases for J; bases not matched to a gene: 2. The CDR3 spans 13 residues. Germline V gives CDR1 SGHRS, CDR2 YFSETQ. The CDR3 DNA reads TGCGCCAGCCTGGGACAGAGCACAGATACGCAGTATTTT. It translates to CASLGQSTDTQYF.

This clonotype was detected many times. This chain uses TRBV4-2 with TRBJ2-5, with 13 nucleotides matching TRBD2. The CDR3 has 17 residues. V lost 4 bases and J lost 2; bases outside the gene matches: 7. CDR1 is LGHNA, CDR2 YNFKEQ, per germline. The CDR3 coding sequence is TGTGCCAGCAGCCTAACTAGCGGGAGGGCCGAACAAGAGACCCAGTACTTC. This codes for CASSLTSGRAEQETQYF.

This clonotype came up a few times. This chain links TRBV6-5 with TRBJ1-1, with unresolved D. V was trimmed by 2 bases and J by 2 bases, leaving 6 bases between them. The germline V gene has CDR1 MNHEY and CDR2 SVGAGI. The CDR3 covers 13 residues. The CDR3 is CASSYMTNTEAFF. Here the CDR3 DNA reads TGTGCCAGCAGTTACATGACAAACACTGAAGCTTTCTTT.

This clonotype has just a few counts. The genes are TRBV3-1 and TRBJ2-1; D is unclear. Germline values: CDR1 LGHDT, CDR2 YNNKEL (reference sequence). The CDR3 has 14 amino acids. V dropped 0 bases and J dropped 5 bases, with 8 bases sitting between them. Written as DNA, the CDR3 is TGTGCCAGCAGCCAAGACCCCAGAAACAATGAGCAGTTCTTC. Its protein is CASSQDPRNNEQFF.

This clonotype was counted many times. V and J are TRBV15 and TRBJ2-5, with 11 bases aligning to TRBD1. This CDR3 spans 13 amino acids. Per the germline V gene, CDR1 is LNHNV and CDR2 is YYDKDF (reference sequence). J lost 4 bases, V lost 5 bases, and 0 bases had no gene match. The CDR3 region is CATSGTGGETQYF. CDR3 DNA sequence: TGTGCCACCAGCGGGACAGGGGGAGAGACCCAGTACTTC.